In its sample, the clone carrying this T cell receptor beta chain was seen a few times. Its antigen is unknown. This sample is drawn from a study of response to subunit inactivated influenza vaccine. Findings and caveats of the study: A suggestion made by the authors is that each seasonal influenza vaccination recruits few new T cells.

TCRdb re-derived calls from the RT-PCR reads in MiXCR, one entry per CDR3 protein. This sample has about 520,000 distinct CDR3 sequences, with about 25% found just once. Trimming stripped 3 bases from V and 2 bases from J, with 11 bases between. The CDR3 has 15 residues. This chain connects TRBV12-3 or TRBV12-4 to TRBJ1-5; D might be TRBD1 (5 bases). The sample in question was CD4+ T cells sorted from PBMCs, obtained less than 6 days after vaccination. This TCR was recovered from a man aged 50 or older who received an inactivated influenza vaccine. CDR3 residues: CASSLRRDRNQPQHF. The CDR3 bases are TGTGCCAGCAGTTTGAGGAGGGACCGCAATCAGCCCCAGCATTTT.